This is a list of T cell receptor beta chains from one sample in a study of blood T cell repertoires in COVID-19. The table came from immunoSEQ multiplex PCR; TCRdb's copy has only in-frame clones and leaves some out. The data contain more than 110,000 clones, approximately 86% of them singletons. The sequenced material came from peripheral blood. These receptors came from a human donor in a cohort sampled during active COVID-19. Each CDR3 is given with its conserved first and last residue. The order of the fields is V gene, D gene, clone size, J gene, CDR3 DNA, CDR3 protein. D genes are given only for firm matches. For some rows the clone size is stated as once, few or many, or as a class when expanded; others skip it.

v_gene: TRBV11-3
d_gene: TRBD2
abundance: .
j_gene: TRBJ2-1
CDR3nt: TGTGCCAGCAGCCCCCGGGGGGTGCGGCTCAATGAGCAGTTCTTC
CDR3aa: CASSPRGVRLNEQFF

v_gene: TRBV28
d_gene: .
abundance: once
j_gene: TRBJ1-2
CDR3nt: TGTGCCAGCAGTTTAAGTTTGGGCGGGCGGAGAAACTATGGCTACACCTTC
CDR3aa: CASSLSLGGRRNYGYTF

v_gene: TRBV3-1/TRBV3-2
d_gene: .
abundance: .
j_gene: TRBJ2-3
CDR3nt: TGTGCCAGCAGCCCCCCCTCCGCAGATACGCAGTATTTT
CDR3aa: CASSPPSADTQYF

v_gene: TRBV5-1
d_gene: .
abundance: .
j_gene: TRBJ1-1
CDR3nt: TGCGCCAGCAGCCTACTTGGGGGGGCAACTGAAGCTTTCTTT
CDR3aa: CASSLLGGATEAFF

v_gene: TRBV6-2/TRBV6-3
d_gene: .
abundance: .
j_gene: TRBJ2-7
CDR3nt: TGTGCCAGCAGTTACGGGGGAGGCCCTTACGAGCAGTACTTC
CDR3aa: CASSYGGGPYEQYF

v_gene: TRBV30
d_gene: .
abundance: .
j_gene: TRBJ1-1
CDR3nt: TGTGCCTGGAGTGTAGCCCGAGGGGGAACGCGGGCTTTCTTT
CDR3aa: CAWSVARGGTRAFF

v_gene: TRBV13
d_gene: .
abundance: .
j_gene: TRBJ2-3
CDR3nt: TGTGCCAGCAGCTTTAGACTTAACACAGATACGCAGTATTTT
CDR3aa: CASSFRLNTDTQYF

v_gene: TRBV7-9
d_gene: TRBD1
abundance: .
j_gene: TRBJ1-5
CDR3nt: TGTGCCAGCAGCCGGACAGGGGTAAGCAATCAGCCCCAGCATTTT
CDR3aa: CASSRTGVSNQPQHF

v_gene: TRBV5-4
d_gene: .
abundance: .
j_gene: TRBJ2-1
CDR3nt: TGTGCCGGCCAAACCCAGATGGGGCCCTTACTGGAGCAGTTCTTC
CDR3aa: CAGQTQMGPLLEQFF

v_gene: TRBV9
d_gene: .
abundance: .
j_gene: TRBJ1-3
CDR3nt: TGTGCCAGCAGCGTAGCCAGGGAAGGAAACACCATATATTTT
CDR3aa: CASSVAREGNTIYF

v_gene: TRBV5-4
d_gene: TRBD1
abundance: .
j_gene: TRBJ2-7
CDR3nt: TGTGCCAGCAGCTTTCGGGACAGGGGCTTCTACGAGCAGTACTTC
CDR3aa: CASSFRDRGFYEQYF

v_gene: TRBV7-2
d_gene: TRBD2
abundance: .
j_gene: TRBJ2-5
CDR3nt: TGTGCCAGCAGCTTAAACGGGAGGCCCCAAGAGACCCAGTACTTC
CDR3aa: CASSLNGRPQETQYF

v_gene: TRBV19
d_gene: .
abundance: .
j_gene: TRBJ2-1
CDR3nt: TGTGCCAGTATGGTGAGAGGCTCCTACAATGAGCAGTTCTTC
CDR3aa: CASMVRGSYNEQFF

v_gene: TRBV28
d_gene: TRBD2
abundance: .
j_gene: TRBJ2-3
CDR3nt: TGTGCCAGCAGTTACCCCCCGCGGGACTACACAGATACGCAGTATTTT
CDR3aa: CASSYPPRDYTDTQYF

v_gene: TRBV5-5
d_gene: .
abundance: .
j_gene: TRBJ2-1
CDR3nt: TGTGCCAGCAGCTTAGGGAGCTCCTACAATGAGCAGTTCTTC
CDR3aa: CASSLGSSYNEQFF

v_gene: TRBV5-1
d_gene: TRBD1
abundance: .
j_gene: TRBJ2-1
CDR3nt: TGCGCCAGCACTACAATACCGGGACAGGGGCGATACAATGAGCAGTTCTTC
CDR3aa: CASTTIPGQGRYNEQFF

v_gene: TRBV7-7
d_gene: .
abundance: .
j_gene: TRBJ2-5
CDR3nt: TGTGCTAGCAGCCCCCAACTAGGGGAGACCCAGTACTTC
CDR3aa: CASSPQLGETQYF

v_gene: TRBV5-1
d_gene: .
abundance: .
j_gene: TRBJ2-5
CDR3nt: TGCGCCAGCAGCTTCACAGGGTCCCGAGAGACCCAGTACTTC
CDR3aa: CASSFTGSRETQYF

v_gene: TRBV7-8
d_gene: .
abundance: once
j_gene: TRBJ2-7
CDR3nt: TGTGCCAGCAGCGCGGACAGATCCTACGAGCAGTACTTC
CDR3aa: CASSADRSYEQYF

v_gene: TRBV9
d_gene: .
abundance: few
j_gene: TRBJ1-2
CDR3nt: TGTGCCAGCAGCGTAGGTTCCGTCGGCTATGGCTACACCTTC
CDR3aa: CASSVGSVGYGYTF

v_gene: TRBV21-1
d_gene: .
abundance: .
j_gene: TRBJ2-1
CDR3nt: TGTGCCAGCAGCAAAGGTGAGGGACTCCCCACTTTTTCCTACAATGAGCAGTTCTTC
CDR3aa: CASSKGEGLPTFSYNEQFF

v_gene: TRBV28
d_gene: TRBD1
abundance: .
j_gene: TRBJ1-2
CDR3nt: TGTGCCAGCAGTGGACAGGGCATCTATGGCTACACCTTC
CDR3aa: CASSGQGIYGYTF

v_gene: TRBV5-5
d_gene: TRBD2
abundance: .
j_gene: TRBJ2-2
CDR3nt: TGTGCCAGCAGCTTAGATAGCGGACTAGTGGGGCGGACCGGGGAGCTGTTTTTT
CDR3aa: CASSLDSGLVGRTGELFF

v_gene: TRBV7-2
d_gene: .
abundance: .
j_gene: TRBJ1-6
CDR3nt: TGTGCCAGCAGCTCCCAGGGGTATAATTCACCCCTCCACTTT
CDR3aa: CASSSQGYNSPLHF

v_gene: TRBV4-1
d_gene: TRBD2
abundance: .
j_gene: TRBJ2-7
CDR3nt: TGCGCCAGCAGCCATTCCCGGGAGGACGAGCAGTACTTC
CDR3aa: CASSHSREDEQYF

v_gene: TRBV9
d_gene: .
abundance: .
j_gene: TRBJ2-5
CDR3nt: TGTGCCAGCAGCGTAGTCCCAGGTCTGCAAGAGACCCAGTACTTC
CDR3aa: CASSVVPGLQETQYF

v_gene: TRBV7-9
d_gene: .
abundance: .
j_gene: TRBJ2-1
CDR3nt: TGTGCCAGCAGCTCCGCGATAGCGACTAATGAGCAGTTCTTC
CDR3aa: CASSSAIATNEQFF

v_gene: TRBV30
d_gene: .
abundance: .
j_gene: TRBJ1-1
CDR3nt: TGTGCCTGGAGAGGCGTTGTGGGACCGGGGGAGAACACTGAAGCTTTCTTT
CDR3aa: CAWRGVVGPGENTEAFF

v_gene: TRBV6-1
d_gene: TRBD1
abundance: .
j_gene: TRBJ1-4
CDR3nt: TGTGCCAGCAGTGAACAGGACAGGGTGCGGGGTGAAAAACTGTTTTTT
CDR3aa: CASSEQDRVRGEKLFF

v_gene: TRBV28
d_gene: TRBD2
abundance: .
j_gene: TRBJ2-1
CDR3nt: TGTGCCTGTCGTTTGGCTAGCGGGAGTAGTTGGGAGGGCAATGAGCAGTTCTTC
CDR3aa: CACRLASGSSWEGNEQFF

v_gene: TRBV18
d_gene: .
abundance: .
j_gene: TRBJ2-7
CDR3nt: TGTGCCAGCTCACAGGGGTTCTCCTACGAGCAGTACTTC
CDR3aa: CASSQGFSYEQYF